Shown below are 12 T cell receptor beta chains from a single sample sequenced in a study of metastatic and nonmetastatic thyroid tumors. Thyroid surgery took place with no prior treatment in any patient. TCRdb re-called clones via MiXCR from the PCR reads. The data contain about 40,000 clones, about an eighth of them seen just once; the ten biggest clones take up roughly 23%. Sequencing was done on a sample of blood. Receptor source: a female donor with papillary thyroid cancer or a benign thyroid nodule (not recorded which). Some clones in this sample may be carry-over from other donors' samples.

In its sample, this clone was seen many times. The chain uses TRBV20-1 and TRBJ1-1; D ambiguous. The CDR3 is 14 amino acids. Germline-derived CDR1 and CDR2 are DFQATT and SNEGSKA (reference sequence). Trimming cost V 3 bases and J 4 bases, with 15 bases left between them. The CDR3 is CSARVPGIGTEAFF. CDR3 coding DNA: TGCAGTGCTAGGGTCCCGGGGATTGGCACTGAAGCTTTCTTT.

To note about this clone: At one of its ends the junction is not consistent with the germline gene, which may arise from a read error. The chain recombines TRBV7-7 with TRBJ2-7, with D perhaps matching TRBD1 (6 bases). This CDR3 spans 13 amino acids. The germline gives CDR1 SSHAT, CDR2 FNYEAQ (reference sequence). The CDR3 is CASSRDTNYEQYF. The CDR3 bases are TGTGCTAGCAGCCGGGACACTAACTACGAGCAGTACTTC.

At least ten counts were recorded for this clone. The chain links TRBV4-3 to TRBJ2-7; 10 bases align to TRBD2. CDR1 LGHNA and CDR2 YSLEER come from the germline V gene. V dropped 1 base and J dropped 2; count of bases not matched to a gene: 2. This CDR3 comprises 15 residues. The CDR3 region has the DNA TGCGCCAGCAGCCAAGTGAGCGGGAGGGCCTACGAGCAGTACTTC. Its protein product is CASSQVSGRAYEQYF.

This clone was detected ten times or more. This rearrangement joins TRBV28 to TRBJ1-4; D may be TRBD1 (6 bases). The CDR3 loop spans 16 amino acids. Per the germline V gene, CDR1 is MDHEN and CDR2 is SYDVKM. The V and J ends lost 5 bases and 6 bases respectively, with 19 bases between them. CDR3 in DNA: TGTGCCAGCAGTACGAGAGGGGGAGAGGCATATGAAAAACTGTTTTTT. Protein product: CASSTRGGEAYEKLFF. Based on the CDR3 plus reference TRBV28 and TRBJ1-4, the full variable domain is DVKVTQSSRYLVKRTGEKVFLECVQDMDHENMFWYRQDPGLGLRLIYFSYDVKMKEKGDIPEGYSVSREKKERFSLILESASTNQTSMYLCASSTRGGEAYEKLFFGSGTQLSVL.

This sequence joins TRBV7-8 and TRBJ2-3; 8 positions agree with TRBD1. The CDR3 consists of 14 residues. V lost 5 bases to trimming and J lost 2 bases; unmatched junction nucleotides: 3. CDR1 and CDR2 from the germline V gene are SGHVS and FQNEAQ. As DNA, the CDR3 is TGTGCCAGCAGCCGGGACAGGCACACAGATACGCAGTATTTT. It is translated as CASSRDRHTDTQYF. The whole variable domain, filled in from reference TRBV7-8 and TRBJ2-3, reads GAGVSQSPRYKVAKRGQDVALRCDPISGHVSLFWYQQALGQGPEFLTYFQNEAQLDKSGLPSDRFFAERPEGSVSTLKIQRTQQEDSAVYLCASSRDRHTDTQYFGPGTRLTVL.

This clone occurred many times. This chain joins TRBV19 and TRBJ2-1; weak D call: TRBD2 (6 bases). V gave up 3 bases and J gave up 2 bases, with 11 bases separating them. CDR1 is LNHDA and CDR2 is SQIVND in the germline V gene (reference sequence). The CDR3 is made up of 15 amino acids. Here the CDR3 reads CASSIGGAAYNEQFF. CDR3 bases: TGTGCCAGTAGTATCGGCGGGGCAGCCTACAATGAGCAGTTCTTC.

Points on this clone: A read error may explain this, as a much larger clone is one base away. This rearrangement joins TRBV11-2 to TRBJ2-3, with TRBD2 matching over 10 bases. The CDR3 extends over 14 amino acids. Germline V gene data show CDR1 as SGHAT and CDR2 as FQNNGV. The CDR3 bases are TGTGCCATCAGCTTAGGGACTAGCGCAGATACGCAGTATTTT. The encoded protein is CAISLGTSADTQYF.

At least ten counts were recorded for this clone. In nucleotides, the CDR3 is TGTGCCAGCAGCCAAGGGGACAGGGAGTACTGTGGCTACACCTTC. It translates to CASSQGDREYCGYTF. The rearrangement uses TRBV3-1 and TRBJ1-2; TRBD1 matches at 9 bases. CDR1 and CDR2 (germline): LGHDT, YNNKEL (reference sequence). V shed 1 base, J shed 7 bases, and the junction held 7 bases outside the gene matches. This CDR3 comprises 15 residues.

This clone came up many times. The gene calls are TRBV9 and TRBJ1-5; 9 bases map to TRBD1. V was clipped by 0 bases and J by 9 bases; unmatched bases: 4. CDR3 length: 14 amino acids. CDR1 and CDR2 (germline): SGDLS, YYNGEE. The CDR3 DNA reads as TGTGCCAGCAGCGTAGGACAGGGGGGGCCGCCCCAGCATTTT. It yields the protein CASSVGQGGPPQHF. Full variable domain (rest looked up from reference TRBV9 and TRBJ1-5): DSGVTQTPKHLITATGQRVTLRCSPRSGDLSVYWYQQSLDQGLQFLIQYYNGEERAKGNILERFSAQQFPDLHSELNLSSLELGDSALYFCASSVGQGGPPQHFGDGTRLSIL.

This clone showed up many times. The chain employs TRBV19 and TRBJ1-5; a possible D gene is TRBD1 (5 bases). Trimming shortened V by 6 bases and J by 1 base, and 22 bases separated the two germline ends. The germline V gene encodes CDR1 LNHDA and CDR2 SQIVND (reference sequence). This CDR3 comprises 18 residues. CDR3 sequence (DNA): TGTGCCAGTAGCCCGGGACTTATTATACTGGGGAGCAATCAGCCCCAGCATTTT. It encodes CASSPGLIILGSNQPQHF.

There are a few counts of this clone. The sample contains more than one DNA sequence encoding this CDR3. V and J are TRBV12-3 or TRBV12-4 and TRBJ2-3, with 7 bases matching TRBD2. With 3 bases clipped from V and 5 bases from J, the junction kept 8 bases outside the gene matches. There are 15 residues in the CDR3. The CDR3 here is CASSFNVGGIDTQYF. DNA of the CDR3: TGTGCCAGCAGTTTCAATGTGGGAGGGATAGATACGCAGTATTTT.

V and J are TRBV11-2 and TRBJ2-3; no firm D call. CDR1 and CDR2 (germline): SGHAT, FQNNGV. The length of the CDR3 is 13 residues. V lost 3 bases and J 2 bases, leaving 6 bases between the germline ends. The CDR3 nucleotides read TGTGCCAGCAGCTTTATCCCCACAGATACGCAGTATTTT. Encoded protein: CASSFIPTDTQYF.